This T cell receptor (beta chain) was identified in a study of T cells after posttransplantation cyclophosphamide. The method was immunoSEQ multiplex PCR; TCRdb's version includes in-frame clones alone and lacks a portion of them. The top ten clones hold 2.9% of a sample with about 52,000 clones, 90% to 95% of them seen once. The source is a young woman in good health and a related stem cell transplant donor. Sequenced material: PBMCs.

The CDR3 is CASSDPDGGLAGHEQYF. In DNA, the CDR3 is TGTGCCAGCAGTGACCCCGACGGTGGACTAGCGGGCCACGAGCAGTACTTC. This chain uses TRBV25-1 with TRBJ2-7; 11 nucleotides align to TRBD2. V lost 3 bases to trimming and J lost 5 bases; unmatched junction nucleotides: 12. CDR3 size: 17 residues. CDR1 and CDR2 from the germline V gene are MGHDK and SYGVNS.